The clone carrying this T cell receptor beta chain has just a few counts. These data are taken from a study of blood T cell repertoires in COVID-19. Study in general: Italy, Spain and the United States were the sources of the convalescent and acute COVID-19 samples.

Per the original data handling: The authors estimated nucleated cell counts from reference gene primer amplification. Repertoires were generated with immunoSEQ multiplex PCR, while TCRdb's copy carries only in-frame clones and drops some. V and J calls and clone size are as listed in that table; D and trimming were resolved from the DNA. The profile covers around 280,000 clones, with approximately 86% appearing a single time and around 4.1% taken by the ten largest. Germline V gene sequence: CDR1 SQVTM, CDR2 ANQGSEA. The CDR3 runs to 12 residues. V was trimmed by 4 bases and J by 6 bases, leaving 13 bases between them.

The chain uses TRBV29-1 and TRBJ2-7; D possibly corresponds to TRBD2 (6 bases). The sample was peripheral blood. This clonotype was sampled from a woman aged 45-65 years with active or convalescent COVID-19. The DNA for the CDR3 is TGCAGCGTTGCGTCCAGGAGGGGCGAGCAGTACTTC. It codes for CSVASRRGEQYF.